What follows describes a single T cell receptor beta chain. In this sample, this clonotype turned up many times. What antigen it recognizes has not been identified. It has no much larger one-base neighbor in the sample; base qualities were not kept. To prepare the library, RT-PCR was applied. Sequencer: Illumina HiSeq 2500. In TCRdb, the public reads were trimmed at Q25 with fastp and aligned with MiXCR, with productive beta chains retained. Rows are combined by CDR3 protein, so each entry shows the most common genes and DNA. For this sample the table gives 150,000 to 200,000 distinct CDR3 sequences, of which approximately 11% were detected only once. Over 10% of the sample goes to the ten largest clones. The CDR3, from cysteine to phenylalanine, totals 14 residues. Only CDR3 DNA remains: 42 bases, in frame from the first base. V is shortened by 1 base, J by 6 bases, and the region joining them spans 7 bases. Via the germline V gene (reference sequence), CDR1 is LGHDT and CDR2 YNNKEL.

The intended sense of this specimen's time point label: 45 to 50 days after influenza vaccine administration. The data derive from a study of response to subunit inactivated influenza vaccine (dated by TCRdb to the late 2010s). With regard to the full study: Deep quantitative T cell receptor repertoire profiling was used in the study to track responses to a trivalent subunit inactivated influenza vaccine. Points the paper makes about the study in general: The authors suggested that each seasonal influenza vaccination may recruit only a limited number of new T cells.

The sequence was obtained from a man aged 50-59 years who received an inactivated influenza vaccine. Donor details come from another sample of the same person, matched by shared clones. Recombination joined TRBV3-1 with TRBJ1-6; confidence is insufficient to name the D gene. Sequenced here: non-naive T cells sorted from PBMCs, sampled roughly 46 days after vaccination. The intended sense of this specimen's cell subset or site label: memory T cell fraction. The DNA sequence is as follows: TGTGCCAGCAGCCAAGGAGAGGTTAATTCACCCCTCCACTTT. Its protein reads: CASSQGEVNSPLHF.